Given below is one T cell receptor beta chain in context. Sequencing of TCR beta was undertaken in CD8+ and CD4+ T cells derived from blood. The multiple sclerosis control group comprised treatment-naive patients with stable or active relapsing-remitting disease. The CD8+ and CD4+ T cells were negatively isolated, with the TEMRA cells enriched by FACS. This record belongs to a study of CD8 T cells in Susac syndrome. RNA was extracted with the RNeasy kit, and a quantity of roughly 0.5 to 1 ug was reverse transcribed using random hexamers. A multiplex approach, immunoSEQ multiplex PCR, amplified TCR beta CDR3 across 54 Vbeta and 13 Jbeta. From the immunoSEQ multiplex PCR reads, TCRdb called clonotypes with MiXCR, one entry per CDR3 protein. The sample contains approximately 170,000 distinct CDR3 sequences, around 94% of which appear only once. Germline CDR1 DFQATT, CDR2 SNEGSKA (reference sequence). J was trimmed by 2 bases and V by 1 base; bases with no gene match: 3. CDR3 length equals 15 residues.

The receptor comes from a human donor with multiple sclerosis. The gene calls are TRBV20-1 and TRBJ2-7; 12 bases agree with TRBD2. The sample comprised CD4+ T cells from PBMCs. This CDR3 is CSARATSGGTYEQYF. CDR3 nucleotides: TGCAGTGCTAGAGCGACTAGCGGGGGAACCTACGAGCAGTACTTC.